These 14 T cell receptor beta chains were sequenced from one sample in a study of glioma-infiltrating T cells. The iRepertoire nested amplicon-rescue multiplex PCR amplified TCR alpha and beta CDR3s from RNA. TCRdb fed the multiplex PCR reads into MiXCR, producing one record per CDR3 protein. The table records 170,000 or so distinct CDR3 sequences, around 45% of them present only once. The specimen was glioma tissue, nonneoplastic brain tissue, or PBMCs (not recorded which). Receptor source: a human donor with low-grade glioma or glioblastoma, undergoing nonglioma brain surgery, or in good health (not recorded which).

Remarks on this clonotype: Since a much larger clone is just one base distant, this may be a read error. The J gene is TRBJ2-5, the V gene TRBV27; no reliable D call. The germline V gene has CDR1 MNHEY and CDR2 SMNVEV (reference sequence). This CDR3 is 14 amino acids long. V shed 5 bases and J shed 5 bases, with 15 bases lying between them. The CDR3 bases are TGTGCCAGCAGTCCCTGGAGCCCGGAGGAGACCCAGTACTTC. This encodes CASSPWSPEETQYF.

About this clonotype itself: One end of the junction does not line up with germline, which may come from a read error. The chain carries TRBV18 and TRBJ2-3, with D possibly TRBD1 on 5 matching bases. The CDR3 totals 15 residues. CDR1 and CDR2 from the germline V gene are KGHSH and LQKENI. CDR3: CASPPGQASTDTQYF. CDR3 sequence (DNA): TGTGCCAGCCCACCAGGGCAGGCGAGCACAGATACGCAGTATTTT.

This clonotype was counted ten times or more. The chain links TRBV2 to TRBJ1-1; the D gene is possibly TRBD1 (5 bases). Looked up from germline, CDR1 is SNHLY and CDR2 is FYNNEI. V was pared by 4 bases and J by 4 bases, with 13 bases between. There are 14 residues in the CDR3. As DNA, the CDR3 is TGTGCCAGCAGTGGGGGGAATACCGCCACTGAAGCTTTCTTT. It is translated as CASSGGNTATEAFF.

Remarks on this clonotype: One end of the junction fails to match germline, which may point to a read error. The CDR3 region has the DNA TGTGCCAGCAATGAAGAGCTAGAGTCGGGACACTATAGCAATCAGCCCCAGCATTTT. It codes for CASNEELESGHYSNQPQHF. This sequence joins TRBV2 and TRBJ1-5, with D perhaps TRBD1 (6 bases). Looked up from germline, CDR1 is SNHLY and CDR2 is FYNNEI. The CDR3 totals 19 residues. Variable domain in full (rest from reference TRBV2 and TRBJ1-5): EPEVTQTPSHQVTQMGQEVILRCVPISNHLYFYWYRQILGQKVEFLVSFYNNEISEKSEIFDDQFSVERPDGSNFTLKIRSTKLEDSAMYFCASNEELESGHYSNQPQHFGDGTRLSIL.

This clonotype was counted ten times or more. The V call is TRBV20-1, the J call TRBJ1-2; TRBD1 aligns across 12 bases. V lost 0 bases, J lost 6 bases, and 5 bases stayed unmatched. The CDR3 covers 15 residues. Germline assignment: CDR1 DFQATT and CDR2 SNEGSKA (reference sequence). The CDR3 protein is CSARETGQGADGYTF. CDR3 sequence (DNA): TGCAGTGCTAGAGAAACGGGACAGGGGGCCGATGGCTACACCTTC.

This clonotype appeared many times. V and J are TRBV11-2 and TRBJ2-3; D possibly corresponds to TRBD1 (6 bases). Between the trimmed V and J ends, which lost 2 bases and 4 bases, there was a span of 10 bases. Germline-derived CDR1 and CDR2 are SGHAT and FQNNGV. The CDR3 has 14 amino acids. CDR3 sequence: CASSLRTAADTQYF. Written as DNA, the CDR3 is TGTGCCAGCAGCTTAAGGACAGCGGCAGATACGCAGTATTTT.

Notes on this clonotype: One base away lies a much larger clone, so this may be a sequencing read error. The V call is TRBV6-1, the J call TRBJ1-5; 9 bases agree with TRBD1. The CDR3 runs to 14 residues. The germline V gene has CDR1 MNHNS and CDR2 SASEGT. V shed 7 bases, J shed 3 bases, and the junction held 4 bases outside the gene matches. The CDR3 protein is CASMDRGYNQPQHF. CDR3 DNA: TGTGCCAGCATGGACAGGGGATACAATCAGCCCCAGCATTTT.

The CDR3 nucleotides are TGTGCCAGCAGCTTGGAGGGGGCGCCCACTGAAGCTTTCTTT. It translates to CASSLEGAPTEAFF. This chain links TRBV5-4 with TRBJ1-1; the match to TRBD1 covers 7 bases. Germline V gene lookup returns CDR1 SGHNT and CDR2 YYREEE (reference sequence). The V segment lost 0 bases and the J segment 4 bases; nucleotides outside the gene matches: 3. CDR3 length equals 14 residues.

V usage is TRBV4-1 and J usage is TRBJ2-5; D is perhaps TRBD1 or TRBD2 (5 bases each). In germline, CDR1 is MGHRA, CDR2 YSYEKL. This CDR3 is 14 amino acids long. The V end was cut by 1 base, the J end by 3 bases, with 9 bases between. The CDR3 is CASSQGLGEETQYF. The CDR3 bases are TGCGCCAGCAGCCAAGGTCTGGGGGAAGAGACCCAGTACTTC.

Notes on this clonotype: A read error may explain this, as a much larger clone is one base away. The chain carries TRBV4-3 and TRBJ2-3, with unresolved D. The V and J ends lost 6 bases and 2 bases respectively, with 12 bases between them. CDR1 LGHNA and CDR2 YSLEER come from the germline V gene. CDR3 size: 14 residues. CDR3 residues: CASRQVATTDTQYF. Here the CDR3 DNA reads TGCGCCAGCAGGCAGGTCGCCACCACAGATACGCAGTATTTT.

This clonotype has more than one count but fewer than ten. V usage is TRBV2 and J usage is TRBJ2-6; 8 bases align to TRBD2. CDR1 and CDR2 from the germline V gene are SNHLY and FYNNEI. The length of the CDR3 is 17 residues. Trimming cost V 4 bases and J 0 bases; bases outside gene matches: 5. The CDR3 spells CASSAGAGVSGANVLTF. DNA of the CDR3: TGTGCCAGCAGTGCCGGAGCGGGGGTCTCTGGGGCCAACGTCCTGACTTTC.

This clonotype has a single count. The CDR3 region is CASSEWKVCHPQHF. CDR3 DNA sequence: TGTGCCAGCAGTGAATGGAAGGTGTGTCATCCCCAGCATTTT. The gene calls are TRBV25-1 and TRBJ1-5; D unresolved. With 1 base removed from V and 10 bases from J, the gap between germline ends came to 14 bases. Germline lookup yields CDR1 MGHDK and CDR2 SYGVNS. The CDR3 sequence is 14 residues long.

A remark on this clonotype: This may arise from a read error, as a much more abundant clone is one base away. V and J are TRBV6-4 and TRBJ1-1; D is uncertain. The CDR3 length is 14 residues. V gave up 5 bases and J gave up 4 bases, with 14 bases separating them. Germline CDR1 is MRHNA and CDR2 is SNTAGT. The CDR3 is CASSKELRCTEAFF. CDR3 DNA: TGTGCCAGCAGTAAGGAACTACGGTGCACTGAAGCTTTCTTT.

The chain combines TRBV28 with TRBJ1-5; 7 bases align to TRBD1. Trimming at V came to 6 bases and at J to 15 bases, leaving 14 bases not matched to a gene. The germline gives CDR1 MDHEN, CDR2 SYDVKM. The CDR3 covers 13 residues. The CDR3 coding sequence is TGTGCCAGCAGGACAGGGATGGATCAGACCCGGCATTTT. It encodes CASRTGMDQTRHF.